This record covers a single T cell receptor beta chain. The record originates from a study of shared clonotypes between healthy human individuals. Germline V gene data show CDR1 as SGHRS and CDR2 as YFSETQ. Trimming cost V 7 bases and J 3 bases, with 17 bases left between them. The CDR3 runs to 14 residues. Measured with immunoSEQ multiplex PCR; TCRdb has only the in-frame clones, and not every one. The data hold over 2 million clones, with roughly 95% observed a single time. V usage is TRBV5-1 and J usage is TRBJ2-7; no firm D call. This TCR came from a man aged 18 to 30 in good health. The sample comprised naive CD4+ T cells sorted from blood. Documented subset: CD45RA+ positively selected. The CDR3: CASALVPPSYEQYF. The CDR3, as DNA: TGCGCCAGCGCCCTAGTACCTCCTAGCTACGAGCAGTACTTC.